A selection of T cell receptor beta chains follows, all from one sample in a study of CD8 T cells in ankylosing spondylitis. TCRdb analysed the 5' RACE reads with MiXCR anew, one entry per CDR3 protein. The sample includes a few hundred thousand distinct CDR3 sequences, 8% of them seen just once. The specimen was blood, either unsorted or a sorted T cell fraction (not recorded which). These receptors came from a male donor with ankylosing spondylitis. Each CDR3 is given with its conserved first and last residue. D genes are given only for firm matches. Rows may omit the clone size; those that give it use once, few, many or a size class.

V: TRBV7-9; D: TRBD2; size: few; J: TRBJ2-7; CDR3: CASSRAPGLAAVYEQYF; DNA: TGTGCCAGCAGCCGAGCACCGGGACTAGCGGCTGTGTACGAGCAGTACTTC
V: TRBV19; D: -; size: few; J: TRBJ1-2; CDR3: CASSIQTGLNYGYTF; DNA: TGTGCCAGTAGTATCCAGACAGGTCTTAACTATGGCTACACCTTC
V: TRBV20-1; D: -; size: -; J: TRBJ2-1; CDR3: CSARADSPYNEQFF; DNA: TGCAGTGCTAGAGCAGATAGCCCCTACAATGAGCAGTTCTTC
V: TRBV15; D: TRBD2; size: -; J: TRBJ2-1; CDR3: CATSREIAGAASYNEQFF; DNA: TGTGCCACCAGCAGAGAAATCGCGGGAGCCGCGTCCTACAATGAGCAGTTCTTC
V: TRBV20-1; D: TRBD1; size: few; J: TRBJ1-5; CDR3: CSARDAGQGWQPQHF; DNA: TGCAGTGCTAGAGACGCGGGACAGGGATGGCAGCCCCAGCATTTT
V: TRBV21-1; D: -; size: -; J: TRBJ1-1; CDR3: CASSRLGTAEAFF; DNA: TGTGCCAGCAGCCGCCTGGGGACTGCAGAAGCTTTCTTT
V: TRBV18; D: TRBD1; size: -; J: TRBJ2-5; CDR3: CASSPDRGRETQYF; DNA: TGTGCCAGCTCCCCGGACAGGGGAAGGGAGACCCAGTACTTC
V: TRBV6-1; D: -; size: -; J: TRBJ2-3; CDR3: CASSRRRTTDTQYF; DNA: TGTGCCAGCAGTCGAAGGAGGACGACAGATACGCAGTATTTT
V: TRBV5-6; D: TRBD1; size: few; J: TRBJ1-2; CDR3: CASSWVQGVHGYTF; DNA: TGTGCCAGCAGCTGGGTACAGGGGGTGCATGGCTACACCTTC
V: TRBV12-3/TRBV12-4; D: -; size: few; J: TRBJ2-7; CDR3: CASSLYRGRAAYEQYF; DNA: TGTGCCAGCAGTCTGTACCGGGGCAGGGCTGCCTACGAGCAGTACTTC
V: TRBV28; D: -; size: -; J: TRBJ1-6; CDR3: CASSILGRTNSPLHF; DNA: TGTGCCAGCAGTATACTGGGCAGGACGAATTCACCCCTCCACTTT
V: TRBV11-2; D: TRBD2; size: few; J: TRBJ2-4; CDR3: CASSPGTSGNIQYF; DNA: TGTGCCAGCAGCCCCGGGACTAGCGGAAACATTCAGTACTTC
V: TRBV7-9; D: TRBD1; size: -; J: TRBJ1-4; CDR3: CASSSYRGQGEKLFF; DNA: TGTGCCAGCAGCTCGTACAGGGGACAGGGTGAAAAACTGTTTTTT
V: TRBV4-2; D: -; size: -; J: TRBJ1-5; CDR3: CASSPPLGATSQPQHF; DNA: TGTGCCAGCAGCCCCCCGCTGGGGGCGACCTCTCAGCCCCAGCATTTT
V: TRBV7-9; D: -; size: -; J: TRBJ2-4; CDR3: CASSLNQNIQYF; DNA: TGTGCCAGCAGCTTAAACCAAAACATTCAGTACTTC
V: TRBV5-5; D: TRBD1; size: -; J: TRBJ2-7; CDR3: CASSQSRDRASHF; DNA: TGTGCCAGCAGCCAATCCCGGGACAGGGCCAGTCATTTC
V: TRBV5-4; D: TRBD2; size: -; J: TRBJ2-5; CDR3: CASSFKRPAGQETQYF; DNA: TGTGCCAGCAGCTTCAAAAGGCCAGCGGGACAAGAGACCCAGTACTTC
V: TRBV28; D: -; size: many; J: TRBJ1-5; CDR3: CASTDRRLLNQPQHF; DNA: TGTGCCAGCACCGACCGGCGCCTTTTAAATCAGCCCCAGCATTTT
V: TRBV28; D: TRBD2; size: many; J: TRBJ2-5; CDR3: CASSIRTSENPETQYF; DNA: TGTGCCAGCAGTATCCGGACTAGCGAGAACCCAGAAACCCAGTACTTC
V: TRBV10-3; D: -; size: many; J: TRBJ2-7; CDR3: CAISGTYEQYF; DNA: TGTGCCATCAGTGGGACCTACGAGCAGTACTTC
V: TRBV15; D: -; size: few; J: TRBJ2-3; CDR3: CATSRAGGGVDTQYF; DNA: TGTGCCACCAGCAGAGCAGGGGGGGGTGTAGATACGCAGTATTTT
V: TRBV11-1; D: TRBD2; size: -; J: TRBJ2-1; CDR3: CASSLVGTSRGDEQFF; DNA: TGTGCCAGCAGCTTAGTCGGGACCTCTCGGGGGGATGAGCAGTTCTTC
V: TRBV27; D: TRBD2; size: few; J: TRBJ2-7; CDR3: CASRRSGTYEQYF; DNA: TGTGCCAGCCGGCGTAGCGGGACCTACGAGCAGTACTTC
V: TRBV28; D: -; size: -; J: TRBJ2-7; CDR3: CASRSDPYEQYF; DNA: TGTGCCAGCAGGTCTGATCCCTACGAGCAGTACTTC
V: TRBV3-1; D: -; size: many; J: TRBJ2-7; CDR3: CASSQSFDRSSYEQYF; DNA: TGTGCCAGCAGCCAGAGTTTCGACCGGAGCTCCTACGAGCAGTACTTC
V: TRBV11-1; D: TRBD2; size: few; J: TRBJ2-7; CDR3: CASSRTSGGYEQYF; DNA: TGTGCCAGCAGCCGGACTAGCGGGGGCTACGAGCAGTACTTC
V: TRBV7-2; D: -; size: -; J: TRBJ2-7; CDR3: CASSVIVGDYEQYF; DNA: TGTGCCAGCAGCGTAATCGTCGGAGACTACGAGCAGTACTTC
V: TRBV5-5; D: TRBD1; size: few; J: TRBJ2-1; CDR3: CASSPGQGSPLWDEQFF; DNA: TGTGCCAGCAGCCCCGGACAGGGGTCCCCTTTATGGGATGAGCAGTTCTTC
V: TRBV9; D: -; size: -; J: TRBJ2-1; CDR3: CASSPPGNSYNEQFF; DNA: TGTGCCAGCAGCCCCCCGGGGAACTCCTACAATGAGCAGTTCTTC
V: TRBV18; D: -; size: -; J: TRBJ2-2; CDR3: CASSPDSAGRELFF; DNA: TGTGCCAGCTCACCGGACTCCGCCGGGCGGGAGCTGTTTTTT
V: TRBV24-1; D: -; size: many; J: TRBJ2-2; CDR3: CATSDETGEVTGELFF; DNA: TGTGCCACCAGTGATGAGACGGGAGAGGTCACCGGGGAGCTGTTTTTT
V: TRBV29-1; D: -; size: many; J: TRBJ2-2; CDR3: CSAQQGVNTGELFF; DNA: TGCAGCGCACAACAGGGTGTAAACACCGGGGAGCTGTTTTTT
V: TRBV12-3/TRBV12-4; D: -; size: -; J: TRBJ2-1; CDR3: CASSLTRDFHEQFF; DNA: TGTGCCAGCAGTTTGACGAGGGATTTTCATGAGCAGTTCTTC
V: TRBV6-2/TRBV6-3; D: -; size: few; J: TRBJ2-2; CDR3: CASSSLGVGANTGELFF; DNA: TGTGCCAGCAGCAGCTTGGGGGTGGGAGCTAACACCGGGGAGCTGTTTTTT
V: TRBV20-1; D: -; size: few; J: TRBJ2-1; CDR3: CSQLDTGTPSSYNEQFF; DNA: TGCAGTCAACTGGACACCGGGACGCCGAGCTCCTACAATGAGCAGTTCTTC
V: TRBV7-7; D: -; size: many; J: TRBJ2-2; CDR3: CASSLGTGSNTGELFF; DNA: TGTGCTAGCAGCTTAGGGACTGGATCGAACACCGGGGAGCTGTTTTTT
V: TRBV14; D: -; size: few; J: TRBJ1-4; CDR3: CASSHKRSRWGEKLFF; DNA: TGTGCCAGCAGCCATAAGAGATCGCGGTGGGGCGAAAAACTGTTTTTT
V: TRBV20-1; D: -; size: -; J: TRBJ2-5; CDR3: CSASRARETQYF; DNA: TGCAGTGCTAGCAGGGCTCGAGAGACCCAGTACTTC
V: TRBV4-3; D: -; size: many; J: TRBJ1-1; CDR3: CASSQDGGRLNTEAFF; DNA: TGCGCCAGCAGCCAAGATGGGGGGCGCTTGAACACTGAAGCTTTCTTT
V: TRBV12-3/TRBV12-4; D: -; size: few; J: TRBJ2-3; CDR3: CASSSQPSGDADTQYF; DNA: TGTGCCAGCAGTTCTCAACCCTCAGGAGACGCAGATACGCAGTATTTT
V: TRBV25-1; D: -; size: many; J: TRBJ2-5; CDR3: CASSFRNQETQYF; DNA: TGTGCCAGCAGTTTCCGGAACCAAGAGACCCAGTACTTC
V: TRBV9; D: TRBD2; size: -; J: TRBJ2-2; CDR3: CASSTSPRRGTSGTLSPTGELFF; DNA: TGTGCCAGCAGCACCTCTCCCCGCAGGGGGACTAGCGGAACACTTTCCCCCACCGGGGAGCTGTTTTTT
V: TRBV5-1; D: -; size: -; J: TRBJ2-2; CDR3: CASSLYSASGELFF; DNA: TGCGCCAGCAGCTTGTATTCCGCCTCCGGGGAGCTGTTTTTT
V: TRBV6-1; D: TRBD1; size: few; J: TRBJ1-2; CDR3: CASSPTGGGYGYTF; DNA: TGTGCCAGCAGTCCAACAGGGGGCGGTTATGGCTACACCTTC
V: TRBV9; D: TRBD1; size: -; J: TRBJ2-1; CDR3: CASSVGRGPYNEQFF; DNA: TGTGCCAGCAGCGTGGGCAGGGGGCCTTACAATGAGCAGTTCTTC
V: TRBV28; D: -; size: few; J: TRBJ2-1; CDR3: CASQLEGGPYNEQFF; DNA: TGTGCCAGCCAGCTGGAGGGCGGGCCCTACAATGAGCAGTTCTTC
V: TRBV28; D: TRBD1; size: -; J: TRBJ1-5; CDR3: CASSADRVNQPQHF; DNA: TGTGCCAGCAGTGCGGACAGGGTTAATCAGCCCCAGCATTTT
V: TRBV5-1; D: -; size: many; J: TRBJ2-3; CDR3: CASSLAEAPQYF; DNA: TGCGCCAGCAGCTTGGCTGAAGCCCCACAGTATTTT
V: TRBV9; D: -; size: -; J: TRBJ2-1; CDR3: CASSVVVSHEQFF; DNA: TGTGCCAGCAGCGTGGTGGTGTCCCATGAGCAGTTCTTC
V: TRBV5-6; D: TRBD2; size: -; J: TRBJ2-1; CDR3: CASSPVGTRAYNEQFF; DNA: TGTGCCAGCAGCCCGGTGGGGACTAGAGCCTACAATGAGCAGTTCTTC
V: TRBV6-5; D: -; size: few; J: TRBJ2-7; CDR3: CASSYGPATGYEQYF; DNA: TGTGCCAGCAGTTACGGTCCAGCGACGGGCTACGAGCAGTACTTC
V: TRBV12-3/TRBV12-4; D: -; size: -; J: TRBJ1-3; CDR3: CASRLGWAGNTIYF; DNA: TGTGCCAGCAGACTGGGGTGGGCTGGAAACACCATATATTTT